The 19 T cell receptor beta chains listed next were all sequenced from one sample in a study of T cell responses to AZD1222 COVID-19 vaccine. Produced via immunoSEQ multiplex PCR; TCRdb's table is partial and in-frame only. The sample has tens of thousands of clones; around 89% are singletons. Sequencing was performed on peripheral blood, taken 28 days after the second AZD1222 dose. The receptors stem from an adult who received the AZD1222 COVID-19 vaccine.

The chain employs TRBV9 and TRBJ2-2, with D perhaps TRBD2 (5 bases). This CDR3 is built from 16 residues. From germline, CDR1 is SGDLS and CDR2 YYNGEE. The V end lost 0 bases, the J end lost 0 bases, and 9 bases lay between the germline ends. The CDR3 reads CASSVGAATNTGELFF. DNA of the CDR3: TGTGCCAGCAGCGTAGGAGCGGCTACGAACACCGGGGAGCTGTTTTTT.

The chain recombines TRBV4-1 with TRBJ1-4; possibly TRBD1 for D (6 bases). The CDR3 is 16 residues long. Per germline, CDR1 MGHRA and CDR2 YSYEKL. Trimming cost V 4 bases and J 10 bases, with 22 bases left between them. CDR3 bases: TGCGCCAGCAGCCCAGAGACAGGCGAACCTAGAAGAAAACTGTTTTTT. Its protein is CASSPETGEPRRKLFF.

The rearrangement uses TRBV7-9 and TRBJ2-7; no clear D. CDR3 length: 14 residues. The germline V and J ends were trimmed by 1 base and 1 base, with 8 bases remaining between them. The V gene's germline CDR1 is SEHNR and CDR2 FQNEAQ (reference sequence). The CDR3 DNA reads as TGTGCCAGCAGCTTAGGAGGTCTATCCTACGAGCAGTACTTC. It translates to CASSLGGLSYEQYF.

This clone was seen a handful of times. This chain uses TRBV11-1 with TRBJ2-4; D may match TRBD1 or TRBD2 (6 bases each). Per germline, CDR1 SGHAT and CDR2 FQDESV (reference sequence). This CDR3 has 16 amino acids. Trimming took 2 bases from V and 9 from J, leaving 20 bases between them. CDR3 nucleotides: TGTGCCAGCAGCTTAAGACCGGGGGCAGGGGCCAGCATTCAGTACTTC. Its translation is CASSLRPGAGASIQYF.

The chain joins TRBV6-5 to TRBJ1-6; possible D gene TRBD1, 5 bases. The CDR3 covers 16 residues. The V end lost 0 bases, the J end lost 5 bases, and 11 bases lay between the germline ends. Germline CDR1 reads MNHEY; CDR2 reads SVGAGI. The CDR3 region has the DNA TGTGCCAGCAGTTACTCGGGCGGGGGGAATAATTCACCCCTCCACTTT. Translating it yields CASSYSGGGNNSPLHF.

V gene TRBV19 combines with J gene TRBJ1-2; D is unresolved. The CDR3 length is 14 residues. V dropped 0 bases and J dropped 3 bases, with 8 bases sitting between them. Germline lookup yields CDR1 LNHDA and CDR2 SQIVND (reference sequence). CDR3 sequence: CASSIDRSDYGYTF. The CDR3, as DNA: TGTGCCAGTAGTATAGACCGGTCAGACTATGGCTACACCTTC.

The V call is TRBV14, the J call TRBJ2-7; 10 nucleotides align to TRBD1. The CDR3 totals 16 residues. Looked up from germline, CDR1 is SGHDN and CDR2 is FVKESK. Trimming at V came to 3 bases and at J to 5 bases, leaving 10 bases not matched to a gene. CDR3 sequence reads: CASSQPPGQGRNEQYF. The DNA for the CDR3 is TGTGCCAGCAGCCAGCCCCCGGGACAGGGGAGGAACGAGCAGTACTTC.

The chain links TRBV5-4 to TRBJ1-4, with 7 bases aligning to TRBD1. This CDR3 region has 15 residues. The V gene's germline CDR1 is SGHNT and CDR2 YYREEE (reference sequence). V was pared by 2 bases and J by 2 bases, with 3 bases of the junction left unmatched. CDR3 sequence (DNA): TGTGCCAGCAGCTTCACAGGGGCCACTAATGAAAAACTGTTTTTT. Its translation: CASSFTGATNEKLFF.

V and J are TRBV6-5 and TRBJ2-3, with D maybe TRBD2 (6 bases). Germline-derived CDR1 and CDR2 are MNHEY and SVGAGI. This CDR3 is built from 14 residues. Trimming took 8 bases from V and 5 from J, leaving 17 bases between them. CDR3 DNA: TGTGCCAGCGTCGGAGCGTTGGGAGGAGATACGCAGTATTTT. Translated: CASVGALGGDTQYF.

A single count supports this clone. The chain employs TRBV20-1 and TRBJ1-1; D not certain. V was shortened by 3 bases and J by 0 bases, with 17 bases between the two germline ends. Looked up from germline, CDR1 is DFQATT and CDR2 is SNEGSKA (reference sequence). The CDR3 covers 16 residues. The CDR3 DNA is TGCAGTGCTAGTTCGTTGAGTCGGCCGATGAACACTGAAGCTTTCTTT. Encoded protein: CSASSLSRPMNTEAFF.

The chain is built from TRBV12-3 or TRBV12-4 and TRBJ2-5; D gene uncertain. Trimming stripped 2 bases from V and 4 bases from J, with 8 bases between. The CDR3 contains 13 residues. The CDR3 is CASSLNSGETQYF. The CDR3 DNA sequence: TGTGCCAGCAGTTTAAACTCGGGAGAGACCCAGTACTTC.

J is TRBJ2-1 and V is TRBV9, with 7 bases aligning to TRBD1. There are 12 residues in the CDR3. Per the germline V gene, CDR1 is SGDLS and CDR2 is YYNGEE. The ends lost 2 bases at V and 8 bases at J; junction bases unmatched: 1. The CDR3 sequence is CASSVQGDEQFF. The CDR3 DNA is TGTGCCAGCAGCGTCCAGGGGGATGAGCAGTTCTTC.

This chain links TRBV12-3 or TRBV12-4 with TRBJ1-1; D gene uncertain. This CDR3 is built from 11 residues. The V gene lost 7 bases and the J gene lost 1 base, with 4 bases spanning the gap. CDR3 coding DNA: TGTGCCAGCACTTCGAACACTGAAGCTTTCTTT. Protein: CASTSNTEAFF.

This chain links TRBV29-1 with TRBJ1-4; a weak D match, TRBD1 (5 bases). This CDR3 region has 12 residues. CDR1 is SQVTM and CDR2 is ANQGSEA in the germline V gene. Trimming removed 4 bases from V and 5 bases from J, with 8 bases in between. The CDR3 region has the DNA TGCAGCGTTGCACAGGAAAATGAAAAACTGTTTTTT. Encoded protein: CSVAQENEKLFF.

This chain uses TRBV7-8 with TRBJ2-5, with 10 positions matching TRBD2. J was trimmed by 5 bases and V by 5 bases; bases with no gene match: 20. The CDR3 is 19 amino acids. From germline, CDR1 is SGHVS and CDR2 FQNEAQ. The CDR3 sequence: CASSPQRRAIAGGGETQYF. The CDR3 DNA is TGTGCCAGCAGCCCCCAACGCCGGGCCATAGCGGGAGGAGGGGAGACCCAGTACTTC.

The chain combines TRBV27 with TRBJ1-1; D unresolved. The CDR3 sequence is 13 residues long. Trimming left V 3 bases short and J 3 bases short, with 8 bases between. CDR1 is MNHEY and CDR2 is SMNVEV in the germline V gene (reference sequence). The CDR3 DNA reads as TGTGCCAGCAGTTTGCTGACGGACACTGAAGCTTTCTTT. Translating it yields CASSLLTDTEAFF.

The rearrangement links TRBV14 to TRBJ2-1; D gene unclear. The CDR3 spans 12 residues. Germline CDR1 reads SGHDN; CDR2 reads FVKESK. V dropped 8 bases and J dropped 0 bases, with 5 bases sitting between them. CDR3 nucleotides: TGTGCCAGCCCCAGCTCCTACAATGAGCAGTTCTTC. This translates into CASPSSYNEQFF.

This sequence joins TRBV6-5 and TRBJ1-2, with D maybe TRBD1 (5 bases). This CDR3 contains 14 residues. V shed 2 bases and J shed 3 bases, with 10 bases lying between them. Germline V lookup: CDR1 MNHEY, CDR2 SVGAGI. In DNA form, the CDR3 reads TGTGCCAGCAGTTACGGCGGGGGTTACTATGGCTACACCTTC. Translated, it gives CASSYGGGYYGYTF.

This chain joins TRBV3-1 (or the pseudogene TRBV3-2) and TRBJ2-1; tentatively, D is TRBD2 (6 bases). The CDR3 has 15 residues. V was cut by 4 bases and J by 5 bases, with 15 bases left in between. The germline gives CDR1 LGHDT, CDR2 YNNKEL (reference sequence). The CDR3 sequence is CASSRPGTGNNEQFF. Written as DNA, the CDR3 is TGTGCCAGCAGCCGACCCGGGACTGGGAACAATGAGCAGTTCTTC.